This T cell receptor beta chain was recorded in a study of regulatory T cells in long-lasting Graves disease. Trimming cost V 0 bases and J 8 bases, with 10 bases left between them. Germline V gives CDR1 MNHEY, CDR2 SVGAGI. The CDR3 length is 13 residues. HTBI primers from iRepertoire and Arm-PCR of CDR3 regions yielded the TCR beta libraries. From the multiplex PCR reads, TCRdb called clonotypes with MiXCR, one entry per CDR3 protein. The top ten clones hold around 42% of a sample with 700,000 or so distinct CDR3 sequences, approximately 29% of them seen once. Time point meaning: persistent/refractory GD, antithyroid drugs over 5 years with positive TRAb. The TCR library used RNA extracted from PBMCs.

This chain connects TRBV6-5 to TRBJ1-1; no clear D gene. The clonotype was recovered from a female donor with Graves disease. The sequenced sample was peripheral blood mononuclear cells (PBMCs), obtained when the disease was refractory, from a patient treated with antithyroid drugs. The CDR3 here is CASSYSKGREAFF. The CDR3 DNA is TGTGCCAGCAGTTACTCGAAGGGCAGAGAAGCTTTCTTT.